This passage covers 17 T cell receptor beta chains from one sample sequenced in a study of human T cells and chemical hapten exposure. One entry per CDR3 protein results from TCRdb running MiXCR on the RACE reads. The table has around 300,000 distinct CDR3 sequences, around 7% seen once. Time point reported: patch test 1, 2 weeks after DPC sensitization. The treatment is: therapeutic diphenylcyclopropenone sensitization with weekly scalp DPC. This specimen was whole blood, taken in connection with sensitization to the hapten diphenylcyclopropenone (DPC). These receptors all stem from a woman aged 18-30 years with alopecia areata. Some clones in this sample may be carry-over from other donors' samples.

Only a few counts were recorded for this clonotype. The chain is built from TRBV4-3 and TRBJ2-1; possible D gene TRBD1, 5 bases. Germline V CDR1 and CDR2: LGHNA, YSLEER. Trimming removed 1 base at V and 1 base at J, with 11 bases between. The CDR3 loop spans 16 amino acids. CDR3 in DNA: TGCGCCAGCAGCCAAGCAACAGGAGCTTCCTACAATGAGCAGTTCTTC. Translating it yields CASSQATGASYNEQFF.

In this sample, this clonotype turned up many times. The chain combines TRBV20-1 with TRBJ2-7, with D possibly TRBD2 on 7 matching bases. Trimming stripped 6 bases from V and 5 bases from J, with 23 bases between. Germline V CDR1 and CDR2: DFQATT, SNEGSKA (reference sequence). This CDR3 is built from 15 residues. CDR3 protein: CSALQGRGGLHEQYF. The CDR3 DNA follows: TGCAGTGCCCTCCAGGGGAGGGGGGGATTACACGAGCAGTACTTC.

V gene TRBV19 combines with J gene TRBJ2-7; the match to TRBD1 covers 9 bases. The CDR3 runs 15 residues. The V segment lost 4 bases and the J segment 3 bases; nucleotides outside the gene matches: 7. CDR1 is LNHDA and CDR2 is SQIVND in the germline V gene (reference sequence). CDR3 in DNA: TGTGCCAGTAGTAAGCTTCCGACAGGGGGCTACGAGCAGTACTTC. Its translation: CASSKLPTGGYEQYF.

In this sample, this clonotype turned up a few times. This chain uses TRBV6-2 or TRBV6-3 with TRBJ2-7; D gene unclear. The length of the CDR3 is 13 residues. The germline gives CDR1 MNHEY, CDR2 SVGEGT. V shed 0 bases and J shed 3 bases, with 6 bases lying between them. CDR3 in amino acids: CASSYSQVYEQYF. CDR3 nucleotide sequence: TGTGCCAGCAGTTACTCCCAGGTCTACGAGCAGTACTTC.

In its sample, this clonotype was seen a few times. The rearrangement joins TRBV2 to TRBJ2-1; no clear D. Trimming removed 8 bases from V and 4 bases from J, with 6 bases in between. The CDR3 totals 11 residues. Germline V gives CDR1 SNHLY, CDR2 FYNNEI. Here the CDR3 DNA reads TGTGCCAGCGCCTGGTACAATGAGCAGTTCTTC. Amino acids: CASAWYNEQFF.

The chain combines TRBV7-6 with TRBJ1-3, with D perhaps matching TRBD1 (5 bases). Germline lookup yields CDR1 SGHVS and CDR2 FNYEAQ. The V and J ends lost 5 bases and 0 bases respectively, with 11 bases between them. The CDR3 consists of 15 residues. The CDR3 DNA reads as TGTGCCAGCAGCCCTCAGGGCTTCTCTGGAAACACCATATATTTT. This gives the protein CASSPQGFSGNTIYF.

V gene TRBV14 combines with J gene TRBJ1-2; D unclear. Trimming removed 4 bases at V and 2 bases at J, with 26 bases between. The CDR3 loop spans 19 amino acids. Germline V gene data show CDR1 as SGHDN and CDR2 as FVKESK. CDR3 loop: CASSPSARTTSTGNYGYTF. CDR3 in DNA: TGTGCCAGCAGCCCATCGGCGAGAACTACTAGTACCGGGAACTATGGCTACACCTTC.

The V gene is TRBV6-5, the J gene TRBJ1-6; D call uncertain. The germline V gene encodes CDR1 MNHEY and CDR2 SVGAGI. Deletions cut 4 bases from V and 1 base from J, with 11 bases between. The CDR3 is made up of 16 amino acids. CDR3 coding DNA: TGTGCCAGCAGTTCGGACGGAGTGTCCTATAATTCACCCCTCCACTTT. It is translated as CASSSDGVSYNSPLHF.

The genes are TRBV4-3 and TRBJ2-5; D might be TRBD1 or TRBD2, each matching 5 bases. CDR1 LGHNA and CDR2 YSLEER come from the germline V gene. Trimming cost V 0 bases and J 3 bases, with 20 bases left between them. The CDR3 has 18 amino acids. This CDR3 reads CASSQDPRGPGREETQYF. The CDR3 coding sequence is TGCGCCAGCAGCCAAGACCCCCGAGGTCCGGGGCGAGAAGAGACCCAGTACTTC.

The V gene is TRBV28, the J gene TRBJ2-3, with TRBD2 matching 12 bases. Per germline, CDR1 MDHEN and CDR2 SYDVKM. The CDR3 is 18 residues long. V lost 4 bases to trimming and J lost 4 bases; unmatched junction nucleotides: 12. The CDR3 spells CASSSPRTSGNFADTQYF. In DNA form, the CDR3 reads TGTGCCAGCAGTTCGCCACGGACTAGCGGGAACTTCGCAGATACGCAGTATTTT.

V usage is TRBV12-3 or TRBV12-4 and J usage is TRBJ1-4; a possible D gene is TRBD1 (6 bases). Trimming took off 5 bases at V and 10 bases at J, with 17 bases between the two ends. This CDR3 region has 14 residues. CDR3 in DNA: TGTGCCAGCAGTCATAGCAGGGGTGCGGGAAAACTGTTTTTT. Protein: CASSHSRGAGKLFF.

This clonotype was detected a few times. The chain has TRBV7-8 and TRBJ1-1, with D possibly being TRBD1 (6 bases). The CDR3 has 15 amino acids. Germline CDR1 is SGHVS and CDR2 is FQNEAQ. The V and J ends lost 2 bases and 4 bases respectively, with 14 bases between them. The CDR3 region is CASSLLGGRSTEAFF. CDR3 nucleotides: TGTGCCAGCAGCTTACTTGGGGGGCGAAGCACTGAAGCTTTCTTT. Full variable domain (remainder filled in from reference TRBV7-8 and TRBJ1-1): GAGVSQSPRYKVAKRGQDVALRCDPISGHVSLFWYQQALGQGPEFLTYFQNEAQLDKSGLPSDRFFAERPEGSVSTLKIQRTQQEDSAVYLCASSLLGGRSTEAFFGQGTRLTVV.

This chain links TRBV28 with TRBJ2-3; the match to TRBD1 covers 10 bases. The germline V gene has CDR1 MDHEN and CDR2 SYDVKM. The CDR3 has 16 amino acids. The V segment lost 6 bases and the J segment 3 bases; nucleotides outside the gene matches: 9. Written as DNA, the CDR3 is TGTGCCAGCAGCAGAGGACAGGGGGTTTTTACAGATACGCAGTATTTT. Translating gives CASSRGQGVFTDTQYF.

The genes are TRBV6-6 and TRBJ1-6; D is possibly TRBD1 (6 bases). V lost 7 bases, J lost 6 bases, and 16 bases lay in between. The CDR3 sequence is 15 residues long. CDR1 is MNHNY, CDR2 SVGAGI, per germline (reference sequence). CDR3 region: CASNLMGGANSPLHF. The CDR3 DNA sequence: TGTGCCAGCAACCTCATGGGGGGCGCTAATTCACCCCTCCACTTT.

Only a few counts were recorded for this clonotype. The chain couples TRBV3-1 to TRBJ2-1; no reliable D call. Germline CDR1 and CDR2: LGHDT and YNNKEL (reference sequence). Between the trimmed V and J ends, which lost 1 base and 8 bases, there was a span of 3 bases. The CDR3 has 11 residues. CDR3 amino acids: CASSQADEQFF. The CDR3 DNA reads TGTGCCAGCAGCCAAGCCGATGAGCAGTTCTTC.

The V gene is TRBV28, the J gene TRBJ1-1; D is unresolved. Per germline, CDR1 MDHEN and CDR2 SYDVKM. The CDR3 runs to 11 residues. Trimming removed 11 bases at V and 0 bases at J, with 7 bases between. The CDR3 DNA reads as TGTGCCGTCGCCATGAACACTGAAGCTTTCTTT. Translated, it gives CAVAMNTEAFF.

This clonotype occurred a few times. The J gene is TRBJ2-7, the V gene TRBV20-1, with a possible D match to TRBD1 (6 bases). CDR1 and CDR2 (germline): DFQATT, SNEGSKA (reference sequence). CDR3 size: 13 residues. Trimming took off 4 bases at V and 7 bases at J, with 17 bases between the two ends. DNA of the CDR3: TGCAGTGCTACCAAGACAGGATCGGGGGAGCAGTACTTC. Translating it yields CSATKTGSGEQYF.